The rows below give T cell receptor beta chains drawn from one sample of a study of shared clonotypes between healthy human individuals. Sequencing was performed with immunoSEQ multiplex PCR; in TCRdb, only in-frame clones are kept and a portion is missing. The sample lists 2.3 million or so clones; approximately 95% were seen once. Source material: naive CD4+ T cells from PBMCs. The receptors stem from a man between 18 and 29 years old in good health. Some clones in this sample may be carry-over from other donors' samples. CDR3s include the opening cysteine and the closing phenylalanine or tryptophan. The order of the fields is D gene, clone size, J gene, V gene, CDR3 DNA, CDR3 protein. D genes are given only for firm matches. Expanded clones get a size class; other rows say once, few or many, or leave the size out.

>TRBD2|once|TRBJ2-3|TRBV7-2
TGTGCCAGCAGCGCATCCGGGACTAGCGGGAAGTATACGCAGTATTTT
CASSASGTSGKYTQYF
>TRBD2|-|TRBJ2-7|TRBV11-2
TGTGCCAGCAGGGGACTAGCGGATCCCTACGAGCAGTACTTC
CASRGLADPYEQYF
>-|-|TRBJ2-1|TRBV28
TGTGCCAGCAGTTCCAGGGCCCCTGCCCATAACAATAAGCAGTTCTTC
CASSSRAPAHNNKQFF
>-|-|TRBJ2-7|TRBV10-3
TGTGCCACCAAGACAGGGACTGGCTACGAGCAGTACTTC
CATKTGTGYEQYF
>-|once|TRBJ2-7|TRBV4-3
TGCGCCAGCAGCCAAGATCTACAGACTGAGCAGTACTTC
CASSQDLQTEQYF
>TRBD2|-|TRBJ2-5|TRBV5-1
TGCGCCAGCAGCTTCCTAGCGGGGAACCAAGAGACCCAGTACTTC
CASSFLAGNQETQYF
>TRBD1|once|TRBJ1-5|TRBV19
TGTGCCAGTAGTATTGACAGGGAATGGGGTCAGCCCCAGCATTTT
CASSIDREWGQPQHF
>TRBD1|-|TRBJ2-1|TRBV28
TGTGCCAGCAGTCCAGCCTCGGACAGGGGGTTCTTC
CASSPASDRGFF
>-|-|TRBJ1-2|TRBV28
TGTGCCAGCAGTTCCCCTCGACAGGCAAACTATGGCTACACCTTC
CASSSPRQANYGYTF
>-|-|TRBJ2-3|TRBV15
TGTGCCACCAGCAGAGGACAGGGAGGGTCCACAGATACGCAGTATTTT
CATSRGQGGSTDTQYF
>TRBD1|-|TRBJ2-2|TRBV18
TGTGCCAGCTCACCTCGGACAGGGTCGGTCGGGGAGCTGTTTTTT
CASSPRTGSVGELFF
>-|-|TRBJ2-3|TRBV19
TGTGCCAGTAGTTCGGGCAGGGCTTCCACAGATACGCAGTATTTT
CASSSGRASTDTQYF
>-|-|TRBJ2-2|TRBV29-1
TGCAGCGTGCGGGGGCCTGCCACCGGGGAGCTGTTTTTT
CSVRGPATGELFF
>-|-|TRBJ1-3|TRBV28
TGTGCCAGCAGCCCTGGGGGGCTGGGTAGCTCTGGAAACACCATATATTTT
CASSPGGLGSSGNTIYF
>-|-|TRBJ1-5|TRBV6-5
TGTGCCAGCGGCCGACCATATAGCAATCAGCCCCAGCATTTT
CASGRPYSNQPQHF
>-|-|TRBJ1-2|TRBV19
TGTGCCACGCCCAAGGCAGGTACGACCGATGGTTCGCCCGGCTACACCTTC
CATPKAGTTDGSPGYTF
>-|-|TRBJ2-1|TRBV7-3
TGTGCCAGCAGCTTAAGGGGTGGGCTCCCGGATCGATACAATGAGCAGTTCTTC
CASSLRGGLPDRYNEQFF
>TRBD1|-|TRBJ2-7|TRBV5-4
TGTGCCAGCAGCTCCCGGGACAGGGGCCTGTACGAGCAGTACTTC
CASSSRDRGLYEQYF
>-|-|TRBJ2-7|TRBV13
TGTGCCAGCAGAGAGGTGGGAGCGAGGGGGGAGCAGTACTTC
CASREVGARGEQYF
>-|-|TRBJ2-3|TRBV11-2
TGTGCCAGCAGCTTAGTTGCAGGCGCTACAGATACGCAGTATTTT
CASSLVAGATDTQYF
>-|-|TRBJ2-6|TRBV6-1
TGTGCCAGCAGCAACTCTGGGGCCAACGTCCTGACTTTC
CASSNSGANVLTF
>-|-|TRBJ1-2|TRBV25-1
TGTGCCAGCGTCGGACTAGGAGGCTACACCTTC
CASVGLGGYTF
>TRBD2|-|TRBJ2-2|TRBV11-2
TGTGCCAGATCTAAGCCGGGGCTAGCGGGGGTCGGGGAGCTGTTTTTT
CARSKPGLAGVGELFF
>-|few|TRBJ1-2|TRBV5-4
TGTGCCAGCAGCTTGGACAGATATGGCTACACCTTC
CASSLDRYGYTF
>TRBD2|once|TRBJ2-2|TRBV5-6
TGTGCCAGCAGCTCACTAGCGGGATTTCGCGGGGAGCTGTTTTTT
CASSSLAGFRGELFF
>-|-|TRBJ2-3|TRBV28
TGTGCCAGCAGTTTACGAGCGGCTTCTGGCACAGATACGCAGTATTTT
CASSLRAASGTDTQYF
>-|-|TRBJ2-7|TRBV28
TGTGCCAGCAGTTTGGTAGGGGGAGAGCAGTACTTC
CASSLVGGEQYF
>-|once|TRBJ1-5|TRBV19
TGTGCCACCCTAACCGGGGGGCAGATTCAGCCCCAGCATTTT
CATLTGGQIQPQHF